Here is one TCR beta chain with its context. TCRdb keeps only in-frame clones here, not all; method: immunoSEQ multiplex PCR. Here the sample spans roughly 92,000 clones, around 90% being singletons. This CDR3 has 18 residues. Germline V CDR1 and CDR2: SEHNR, FQNEAQ (reference sequence). Trimming removed 5 bases at V and 2 bases at J, with 24 bases between. These data belong to a study of blood T cell repertoires in COVID-19. Turning to the study itself: T cells, B-cell-depleted T cells, or PBMCs provided the cDNA or gDNA that served as material.

This chain links TRBV7-9 with TRBJ1-1; D is undetermined. Sequenced material: peripheral blood. The TCR was taken from a woman older than 75 with acute or convalescent COVID-19. The CDR3 is CASSPHLRVSIRNTEAFF. The CDR3 region has the DNA TGTGCCAGCAGCCCCCATCTGAGGGTATCGATCCGTAACACTGAAGCTTTCTTT.